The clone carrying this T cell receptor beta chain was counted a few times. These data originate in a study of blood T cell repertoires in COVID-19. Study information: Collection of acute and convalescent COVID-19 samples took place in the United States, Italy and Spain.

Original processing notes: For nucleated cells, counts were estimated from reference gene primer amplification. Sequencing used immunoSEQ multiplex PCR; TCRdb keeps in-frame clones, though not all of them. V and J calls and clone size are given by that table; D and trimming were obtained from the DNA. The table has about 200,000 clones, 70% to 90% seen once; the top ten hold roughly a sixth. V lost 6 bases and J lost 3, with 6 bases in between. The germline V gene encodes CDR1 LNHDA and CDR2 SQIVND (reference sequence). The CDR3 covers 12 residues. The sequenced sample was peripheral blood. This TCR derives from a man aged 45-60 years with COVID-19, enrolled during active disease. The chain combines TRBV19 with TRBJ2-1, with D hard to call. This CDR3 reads CASSSIYNEQFF. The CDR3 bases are TGTGCCAGTAGCAGTATCTACAATGAGCAGTTCTTC.